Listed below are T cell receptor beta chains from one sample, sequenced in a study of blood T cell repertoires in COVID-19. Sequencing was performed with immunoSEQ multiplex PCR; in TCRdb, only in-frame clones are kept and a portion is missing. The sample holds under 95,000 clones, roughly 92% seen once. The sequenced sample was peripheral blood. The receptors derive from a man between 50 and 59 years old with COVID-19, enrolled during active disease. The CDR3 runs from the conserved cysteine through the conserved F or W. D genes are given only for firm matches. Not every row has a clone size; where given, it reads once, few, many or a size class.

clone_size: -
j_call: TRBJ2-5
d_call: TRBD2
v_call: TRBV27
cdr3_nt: TGTGCCAGCTCCGGGACTAGCGGGACCCAAGAGACCCAGTACTTC
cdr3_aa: CASSGTSGTQETQYF

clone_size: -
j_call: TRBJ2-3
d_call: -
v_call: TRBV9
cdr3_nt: TGTGCCAGCAGCGTAGACGCGGGGATCACAGATACGCAGTATTTT
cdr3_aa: CASSVDAGITDTQYF

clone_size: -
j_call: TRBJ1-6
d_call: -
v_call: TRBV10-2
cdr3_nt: TGCGCCAGCAGTGAAAGGAGGGCCCCGCTTGATTCACCCCTCCACTTT
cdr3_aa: CASSERRAPLDSPLHF

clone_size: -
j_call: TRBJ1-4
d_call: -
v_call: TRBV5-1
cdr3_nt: TGCGCCAGCAGCTTGGGGGGACATTCAACTAATGAAAAACTGTTTTTT
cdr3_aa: CASSLGGHSTNEKLFF

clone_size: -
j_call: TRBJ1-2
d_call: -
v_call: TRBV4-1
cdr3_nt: TGCGCCAGCAGCCGACAGGTAGACTATGGCTACACCTTC
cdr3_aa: CASSRQVDYGYTF

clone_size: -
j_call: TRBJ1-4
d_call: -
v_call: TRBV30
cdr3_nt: TGTGCCTGGAGTGGCGTGGCTAATGAAAAACTGTTTTTT
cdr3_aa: CAWSGVANEKLFF

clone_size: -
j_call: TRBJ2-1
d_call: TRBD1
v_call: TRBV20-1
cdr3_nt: TGCAGTGCTAGTCAGGCCGACAGGGGCGACAATGAGCAGTTCTTC
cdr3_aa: CSASQADRGDNEQFF

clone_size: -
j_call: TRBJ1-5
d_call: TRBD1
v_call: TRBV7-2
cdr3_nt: TGTGCCAGCAGACGAACAGGGGGCGGTCAGCCCCAGCATTTT
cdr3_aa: CASRRTGGGQPQHF

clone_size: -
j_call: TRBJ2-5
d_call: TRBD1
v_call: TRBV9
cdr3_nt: TGTGCCAGCAGCGTAGGAGACGACAGGGGCCGGGGGGAGACCCAGTACTTC
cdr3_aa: CASSVGDDRGRGETQYF

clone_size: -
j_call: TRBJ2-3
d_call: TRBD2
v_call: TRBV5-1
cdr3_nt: TGCGCCAGCAGCTTGGACCAGCGGGAGACAGATACGCAGTATTTT
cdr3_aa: CASSLDQRETDTQYF

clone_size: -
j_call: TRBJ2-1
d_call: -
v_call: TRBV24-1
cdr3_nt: TGTGCCACCAGTGACGTTGACCAGACTAACAATGAGCAGTTCTTC
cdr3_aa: CATSDVDQTNNEQFF

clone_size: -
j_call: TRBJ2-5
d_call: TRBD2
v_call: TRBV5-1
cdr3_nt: TGCGCCAGCAGCTTGGACAGCGGGAGGGGAGAGACCCAGTACTTC
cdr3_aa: CASSLDSGRGETQYF

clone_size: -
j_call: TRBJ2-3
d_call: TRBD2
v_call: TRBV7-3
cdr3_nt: TGTGCCAGCAGCTTAACTGGGCGGGCGGGAGGATCCACAGATACGCAGTATTTT
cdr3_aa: CASSLTGRAGGSTDTQYF

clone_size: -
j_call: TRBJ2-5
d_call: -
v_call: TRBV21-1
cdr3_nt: TGTGCCAGCGGACGACAGGGCGGCGAGACCCAGTACTTC
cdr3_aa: CASGRQGGETQYF

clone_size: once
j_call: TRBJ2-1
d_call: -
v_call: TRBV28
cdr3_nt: TGTGCCAGCAGTTTATTCCGGTACAATGAGCAGTTCTTC
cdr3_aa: CASSLFRYNEQFF

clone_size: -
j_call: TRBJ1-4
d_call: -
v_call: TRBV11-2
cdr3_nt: TGTGCCAGCAGCCGTGCTAATGAAAAACTGTTTTTT
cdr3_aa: CASSRANEKLFF

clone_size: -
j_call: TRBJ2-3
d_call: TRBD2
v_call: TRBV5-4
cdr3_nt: TGTGCCAGCAGCTTGCGGACTAGCAGCACAGATACGCAGTATTTT
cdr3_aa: CASSLRTSSTDTQYF

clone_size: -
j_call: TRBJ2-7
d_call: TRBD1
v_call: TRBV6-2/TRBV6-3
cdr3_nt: TGTGCCAGCAGTTACTCGTCGGACAGGGCCGGTCGCGAGCAGTACTTC
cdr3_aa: CASSYSSDRAGREQYF

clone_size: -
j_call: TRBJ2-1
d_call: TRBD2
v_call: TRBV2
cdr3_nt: TGTGCCAGCACCATCGGACTAGCGGACAATGAGCAGTTCTTC
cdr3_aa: CASTIGLADNEQFF

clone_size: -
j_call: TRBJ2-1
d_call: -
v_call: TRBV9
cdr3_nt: TGTGCCAGCAGTGCGGGACCGCGGACCAATGAGCAGTTCTTC
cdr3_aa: CASSAGPRTNEQFF

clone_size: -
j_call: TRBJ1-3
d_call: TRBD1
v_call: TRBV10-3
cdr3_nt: TGTGCCATCAGTGAACAGGACAGGGCCTACCCTGGAAACACCATATATTTT
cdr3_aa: CAISEQDRAYPGNTIYF

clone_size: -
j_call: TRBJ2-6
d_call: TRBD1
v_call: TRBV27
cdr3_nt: TGTGCCAGCAGTTTATCCAGTGGACAGGCCTTCTCTGGGGCCAACGTCCTGACTTTC
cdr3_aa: CASSLSSGQAFSGANVLTF

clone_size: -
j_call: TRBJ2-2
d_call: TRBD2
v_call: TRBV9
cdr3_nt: TGTGCCAGCAGCCCCCGACTAGCGGGAGGGCCGAACACCGGGGAGCTGTTTTTT
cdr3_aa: CASSPRLAGGPNTGELFF

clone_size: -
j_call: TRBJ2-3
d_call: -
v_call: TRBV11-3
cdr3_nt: TGTGCCAGCAGCCCTCTACGGAGTGACGGAGATACGCAGTATTTT
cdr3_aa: CASSPLRSDGDTQYF

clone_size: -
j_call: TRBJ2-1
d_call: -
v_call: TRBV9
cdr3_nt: TGTGCCAGCAGCGTAGGACAGTCGCAGTTCTTC
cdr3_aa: CASSVGQSQFF

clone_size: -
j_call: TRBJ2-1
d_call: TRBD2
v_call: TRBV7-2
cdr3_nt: TGTGCCAGCAGCTTACGCGGGGGAGCCTCCTACAATGAGCAGTTCTTC
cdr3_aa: CASSLRGGASYNEQFF

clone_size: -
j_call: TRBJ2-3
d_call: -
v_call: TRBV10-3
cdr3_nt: TGTGCCGCTTCTAGGGCTCCCGGGGCAGATACGCAGTATTTT
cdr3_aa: CAASRAPGADTQYF

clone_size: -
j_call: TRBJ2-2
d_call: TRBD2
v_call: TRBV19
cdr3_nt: TGTGCCAGTCGACTAGCGGCCAACACCGGGGAGCTGTTTTTT
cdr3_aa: CASRLAANTGELFF

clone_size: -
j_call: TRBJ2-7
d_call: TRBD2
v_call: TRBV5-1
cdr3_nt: TGCGCCAGCAGCTTTCAGCCGACCTCTAGCGGGATTTACTACGAGCAGTACTTC
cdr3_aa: CASSFQPTSSGIYYEQYF

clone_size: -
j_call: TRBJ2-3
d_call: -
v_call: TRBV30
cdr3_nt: TGTGCCTGGAGAAGGGACTCTCGCACAGATACGCAGTATTTT
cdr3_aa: CAWRRDSRTDTQYF

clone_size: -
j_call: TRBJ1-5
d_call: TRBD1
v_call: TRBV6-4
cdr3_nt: TGTGCCAGCCCTCCGGCACAGGGGAAAGGCAATCAGCCCCAGCATTTT
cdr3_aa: CASPPAQGKGNQPQHF

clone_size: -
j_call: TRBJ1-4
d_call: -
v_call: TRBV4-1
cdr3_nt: TGCGCCAGCAGCCCGACTATGAGTGTAGCTAATGAAAAACTGTTTTTT
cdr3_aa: CASSPTMSVANEKLFF

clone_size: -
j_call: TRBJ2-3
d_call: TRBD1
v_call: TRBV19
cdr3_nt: TGTGCCAGTAGTGACTGGACAGGGGTCATATGGGATACGCAGTATTTT
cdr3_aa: CASSDWTGVIWDTQYF

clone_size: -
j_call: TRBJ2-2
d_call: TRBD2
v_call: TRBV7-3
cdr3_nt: TGTGCCAGCAGCTTAACAAGCACTAGCGGGATATCCGGGGAGCTGTTTTTT
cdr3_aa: CASSLTSTSGISGELFF

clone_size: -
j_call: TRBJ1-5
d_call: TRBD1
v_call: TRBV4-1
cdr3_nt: TGCGCCAGCAGCAAGCAGGGGGCTAGCAATCAGCCCCAGCATTTT
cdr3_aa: CASSKQGASNQPQHF

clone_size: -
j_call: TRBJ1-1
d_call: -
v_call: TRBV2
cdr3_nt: TGTGCCAGCAGTGCATTGAACACTGAAGCTTTCTTT
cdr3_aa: CASSALNTEAFF

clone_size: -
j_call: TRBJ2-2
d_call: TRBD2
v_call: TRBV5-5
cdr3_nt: TGTGCCAGCAGCTCGGGACTAGAAAACACCGGGGAGCTGTTTTTT
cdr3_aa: CASSSGLENTGELFF

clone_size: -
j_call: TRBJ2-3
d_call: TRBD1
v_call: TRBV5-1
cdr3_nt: TGCGCCAGCAGCTTGGAACAGGGGGAAGATACGCAGTATTTT
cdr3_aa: CASSLEQGEDTQYF

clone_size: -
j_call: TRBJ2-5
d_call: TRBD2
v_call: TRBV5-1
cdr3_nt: TGCGCCAGCAGCTTGGGCCCTAGCGGGAGTCAAGAGACCCAGTACTTC
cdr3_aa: CASSLGPSGSQETQYF

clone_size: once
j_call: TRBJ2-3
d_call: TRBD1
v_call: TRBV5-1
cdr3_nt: TGCGCCAGCAGCTTAGGACAGGAGGGCACAGATACGCAGTATTTT
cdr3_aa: CASSLGQEGTDTQYF

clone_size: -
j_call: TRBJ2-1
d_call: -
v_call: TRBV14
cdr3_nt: TGTGCCAGCAGCCAAGAGGCAATCTACAATGAGCAGTTCTTC
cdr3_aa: CASSQEAIYNEQFF

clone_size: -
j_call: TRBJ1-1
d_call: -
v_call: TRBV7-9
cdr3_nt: TGTGCCAGCAGCTTAACCGAGAGGGCCACTGAAGCTTTCTTT
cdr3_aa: CASSLTERATEAFF

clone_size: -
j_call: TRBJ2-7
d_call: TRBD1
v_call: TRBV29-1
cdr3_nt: TGCAGCGCCGTCGGACAGGGTGACGAGCAGTACTTC
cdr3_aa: CSAVGQGDEQYF

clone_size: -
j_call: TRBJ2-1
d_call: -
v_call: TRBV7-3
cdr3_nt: TGTGCCAGCAGCCCAGGCCCGAACAATGAGCAGTTCTTC
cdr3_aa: CASSPGPNNEQFF

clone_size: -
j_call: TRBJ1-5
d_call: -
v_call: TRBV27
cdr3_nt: TGTGCCAGCAGTTTATTGGCGGAGGATCAGCCCCAGCATTTT
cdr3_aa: CASSLLAEDQPQHF

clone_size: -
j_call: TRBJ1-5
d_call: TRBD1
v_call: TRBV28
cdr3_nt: TGTGCTATAACCCCGCAGGGGGCTGGACAGCCCCAGCATTTT
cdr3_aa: CAITPQGAGQPQHF

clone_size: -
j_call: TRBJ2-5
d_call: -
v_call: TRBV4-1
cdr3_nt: TGCGCCAGCAGCCAAGAAGACCTACCGGGACTGGGCACCTCGGGGGAGACCCAGTACTTC
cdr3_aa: CASSQEDLPGLGTSGETQYF

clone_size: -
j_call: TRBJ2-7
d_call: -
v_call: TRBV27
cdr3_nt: TGTGCCACCTCCCCGGGACTTCTGTCCTACGAGCAGTACTTC
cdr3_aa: CATSPGLLSYEQYF

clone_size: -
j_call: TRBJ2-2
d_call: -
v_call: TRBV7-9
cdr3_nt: TGTGCCAGCAGTCTAGAGACGGGGGAGCTGTTTTTT
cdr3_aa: CASSLETGELFF

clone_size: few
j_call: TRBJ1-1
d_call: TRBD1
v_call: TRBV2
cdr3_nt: TGTGCCAGCAGTGATTCACAGGGGCCTTCTGAAGCTTTCTTT
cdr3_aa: CASSDSQGPSEAFF

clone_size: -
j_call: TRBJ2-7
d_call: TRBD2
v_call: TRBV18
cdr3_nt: TGTGCCAGCTCACCCCCTAGCGGGAGCTACGAGCAGTACTTC
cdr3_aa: CASSPPSGSYEQYF

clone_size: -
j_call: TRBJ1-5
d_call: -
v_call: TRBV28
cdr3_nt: TGTGCCAGCCATCGCCGGGGAAGTAATCAGCCCCAGCATTTT
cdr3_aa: CASHRRGSNQPQHF

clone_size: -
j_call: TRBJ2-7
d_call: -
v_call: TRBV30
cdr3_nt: TGTGCCTGGAACAAGTGGGGCAGCGAGCAGTACTTC
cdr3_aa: CAWNKWGSEQYF